This TCR beta chain appears in the sequencing data of a study of patients and donors after allogeneic stem cell transplantation. TCRdb reanalysed the RT-PCR reads using MiXCR and keeps one entry per CDR3 protein. The sample lists approximately 140,000 distinct CDR3 sequences, approximately 40% occurring once. The ends were cut back, 0 bases at V and 10 bases at J, with 10 bases in the middle. The germline gives CDR1 SGHDN, CDR2 FVKESK. The CDR3 is 13 residues long. This clonotype was sampled from a human donor who was either an allogeneic HSCT recipient or a stem cell or donor lymphocyte infusion donor (not recorded which). It is not recorded whose cells these are; they may come from a transplant donor. Input material: blood, either unsorted or a sorted T cell fraction (not recorded which). The J gene is TRBJ2-1, the V gene TRBV14, with D possibly being TRBD1 (5 bases). The CDR3 bases are TGTGCCAGCAGCCAAGAAGGGGTCGGCGAGCAGTTCTTC. As protein: CASSQEGVGEQFF.